This T cell receptor beta chain derives from a study of OX40 agonist ivuxolimab in advanced cancers. Study context: Hepatocellular carcinoma, melanoma, renal cell or head and neck cancer was diagnosed in the dose-escalation patients.

Study results and caveats: Relative to CD4+, CD8+ T cells held more expanded clones on average.

With regard to this clone: The antigen is undetermined.

Repertoires were generated with immunoSEQ multiplex PCR, while TCRdb's copy carries only in-frame clones and drops some. The sample records over 80,000 clones, under 95% being singletons. Source: CD4+ or CD8+ T cells sorted from blood, taken in a trial of the OX40 agonist ivuxolimab. The clonotype comes from an adult with an advanced solid tumor such as melanoma, head and neck, liver or kidney cancer.

The DNA for the CDR3 is TGTGCCAGCAGCTTAGGGGTTAGCGGGACAAACACCGGGGAGCTGTTTTTT. It is translated as CASSLGVSGTNTGELFF. V is TRBV7-8 and J is TRBJ2-2; 8 positions agree with TRBD2. CDR1 SGHVS and CDR2 FQNEAQ come from the germline V gene. V lost 1 base to trimming and J lost 2 bases; unmatched junction nucleotides: 6. There are 17 residues in the CDR3.